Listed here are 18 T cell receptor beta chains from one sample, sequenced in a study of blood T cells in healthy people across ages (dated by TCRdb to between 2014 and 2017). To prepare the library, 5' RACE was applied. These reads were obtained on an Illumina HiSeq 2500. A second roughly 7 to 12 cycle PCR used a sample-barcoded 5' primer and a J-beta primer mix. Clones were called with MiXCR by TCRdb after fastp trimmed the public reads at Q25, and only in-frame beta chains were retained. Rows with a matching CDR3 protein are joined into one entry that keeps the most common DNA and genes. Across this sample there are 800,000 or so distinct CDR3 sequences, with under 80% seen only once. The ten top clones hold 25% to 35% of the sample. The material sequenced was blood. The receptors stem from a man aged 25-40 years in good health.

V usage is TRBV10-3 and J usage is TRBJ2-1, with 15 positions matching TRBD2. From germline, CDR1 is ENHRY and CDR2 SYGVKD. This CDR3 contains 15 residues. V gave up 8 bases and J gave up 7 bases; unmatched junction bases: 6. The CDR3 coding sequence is TGTGCCATCGGAGGACTAGCGGGGGGGCCGAATGAGCAGTTCTTC. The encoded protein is CAIGGLAGGPNEQFF.

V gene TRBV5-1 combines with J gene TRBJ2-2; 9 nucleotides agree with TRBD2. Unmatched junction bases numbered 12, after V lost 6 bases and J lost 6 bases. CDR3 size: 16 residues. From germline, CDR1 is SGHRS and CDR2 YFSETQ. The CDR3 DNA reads TGCGCCAGCATCCTCTCCTTAGCGGGAGTCTCCGGGGAGCTGTTTTTT. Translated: CASILSLAGVSGELFF.

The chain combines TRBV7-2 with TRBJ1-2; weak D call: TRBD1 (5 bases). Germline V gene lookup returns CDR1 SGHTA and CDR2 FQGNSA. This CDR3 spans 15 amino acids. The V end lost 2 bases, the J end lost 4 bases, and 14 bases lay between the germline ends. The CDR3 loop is CASSLTLQVPYGYTF. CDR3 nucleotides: TGTGCCAGCAGCTTAACTCTACAGGTTCCCTATGGCTACACCTTC.

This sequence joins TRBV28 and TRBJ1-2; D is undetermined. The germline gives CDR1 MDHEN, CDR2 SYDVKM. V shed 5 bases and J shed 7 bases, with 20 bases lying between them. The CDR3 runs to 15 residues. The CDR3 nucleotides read TGTGCCAGCAGTCCACCGGGCCCCTTGGGCGGTGGCTACACCTTC. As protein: CASSPPGPLGGGYTF.

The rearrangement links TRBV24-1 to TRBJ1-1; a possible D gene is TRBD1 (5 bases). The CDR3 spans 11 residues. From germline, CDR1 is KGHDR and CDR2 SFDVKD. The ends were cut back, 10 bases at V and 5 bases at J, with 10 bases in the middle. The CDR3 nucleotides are TGTGCCACTTGGGACGGAACTGAAGCTTTCTTT. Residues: CATWDGTEAFF.

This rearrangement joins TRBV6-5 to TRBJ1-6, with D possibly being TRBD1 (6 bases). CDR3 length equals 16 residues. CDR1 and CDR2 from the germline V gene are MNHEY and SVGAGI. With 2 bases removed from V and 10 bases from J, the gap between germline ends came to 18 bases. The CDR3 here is CASSYGGGGSRSPLHF. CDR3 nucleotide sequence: TGTGCCAGCAGTTACGGGGGCGGGGGGTCGCGATCACCCCTCCACTTT.

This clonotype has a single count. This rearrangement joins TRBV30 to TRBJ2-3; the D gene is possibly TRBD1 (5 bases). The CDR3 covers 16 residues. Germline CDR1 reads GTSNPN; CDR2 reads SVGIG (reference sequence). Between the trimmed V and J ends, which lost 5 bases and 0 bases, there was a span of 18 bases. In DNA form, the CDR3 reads TGTGCCTGGGCACTGGACAATACGCTAAGCACAGATACGCAGTATTTT. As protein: CAWALDNTLSTDTQYF.

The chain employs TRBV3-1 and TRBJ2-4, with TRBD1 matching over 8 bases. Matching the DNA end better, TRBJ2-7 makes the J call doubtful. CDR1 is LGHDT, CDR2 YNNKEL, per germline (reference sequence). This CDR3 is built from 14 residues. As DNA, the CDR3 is TGTGCCAGCAGCCAACAGGGGGCGGCTTACGAGCAGTACTTC. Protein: CASSQQGAAYEQYF.

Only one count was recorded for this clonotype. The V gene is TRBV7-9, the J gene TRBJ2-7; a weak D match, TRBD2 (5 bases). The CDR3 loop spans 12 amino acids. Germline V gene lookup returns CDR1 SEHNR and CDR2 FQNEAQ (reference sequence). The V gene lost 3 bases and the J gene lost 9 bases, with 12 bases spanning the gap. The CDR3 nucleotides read TGTGCCAGCAGCTTGGGAGAGGCCAGGCAGTACTTC. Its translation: CASSLGEARQYF.

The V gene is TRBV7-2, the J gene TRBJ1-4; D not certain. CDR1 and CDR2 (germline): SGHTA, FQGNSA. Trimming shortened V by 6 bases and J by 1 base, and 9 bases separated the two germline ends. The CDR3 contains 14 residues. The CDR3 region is CASRMGRTNEKLFF. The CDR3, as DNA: TGTGCCAGCAGAATGGGAAGAACTAATGAAAAACTGTTTTTT.

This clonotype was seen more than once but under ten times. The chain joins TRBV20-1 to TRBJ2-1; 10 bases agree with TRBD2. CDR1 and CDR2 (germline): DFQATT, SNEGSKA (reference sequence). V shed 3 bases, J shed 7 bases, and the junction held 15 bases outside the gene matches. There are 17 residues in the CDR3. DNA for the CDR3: TGCAGTGCTAGGCCCATAGGAAAGCGGGGGGGAGAGAATGAGCAGTTCTTC. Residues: CSARPIGKRGGENEQFF.

CDR3 nucleotide sequence: TGCAGTGCTACGACAGGGTGGGGGAGTTGGAATGAGCAGTTCTTC. It encodes CSATTGWGSWNEQFF. This rearrangement joins TRBV20-1 to TRBJ2-1; 7 nucleotides align to TRBD1. This CDR3 comprises 15 residues. The J segment lost 7 bases and the V segment lost 4 bases, leaving 13 bases of the junction unmatched. Per the germline V gene, CDR1 is DFQATT and CDR2 is SNEGSKA (reference sequence).

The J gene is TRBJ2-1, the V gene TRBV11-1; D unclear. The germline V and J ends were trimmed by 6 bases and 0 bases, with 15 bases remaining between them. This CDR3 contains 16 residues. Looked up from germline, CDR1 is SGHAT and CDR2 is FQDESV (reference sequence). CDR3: CASSPRVRSSYNEQFF. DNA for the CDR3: TGTGCCAGCAGTCCTCGGGTCCGGAGCTCCTACAATGAGCAGTTCTTC. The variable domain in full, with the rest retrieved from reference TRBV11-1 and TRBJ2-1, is EAEVAQSPRYKITEKSQAVAFWCDPISGHATLYWYRQILGQGPELLVQFQDESVVDDSQLPKDRFSAERLKGVDSTLKIQPAELGDSAMYLCASSPRVRSSYNEQFFGPGTRLTVL.

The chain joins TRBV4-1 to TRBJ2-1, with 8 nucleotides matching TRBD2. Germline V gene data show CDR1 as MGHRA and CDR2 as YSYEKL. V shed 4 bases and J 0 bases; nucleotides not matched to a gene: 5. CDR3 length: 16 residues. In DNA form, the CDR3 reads TGCGCCAGCAGCCCGATCAGCGGGAGCTCCTACAATGAGCAGTTCTTC. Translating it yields CASSPISGSSYNEQFF.

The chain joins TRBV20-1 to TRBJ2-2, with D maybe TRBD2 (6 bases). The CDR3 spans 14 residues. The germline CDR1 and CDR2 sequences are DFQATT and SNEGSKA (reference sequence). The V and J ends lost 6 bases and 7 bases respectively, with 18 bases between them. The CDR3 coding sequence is TGCAGTGCCCCCGGCGGCGGGGTTAACGGGGAGCTGTTTTTT. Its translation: CSAPGGGVNGELFF.

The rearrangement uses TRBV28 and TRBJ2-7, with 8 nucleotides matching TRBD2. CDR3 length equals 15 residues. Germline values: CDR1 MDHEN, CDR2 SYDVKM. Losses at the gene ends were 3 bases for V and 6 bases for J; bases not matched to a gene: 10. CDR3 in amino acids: CASSLAASGLFEQYF. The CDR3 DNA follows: TGTGCCAGCAGTTTGGCAGCTAGCGGGTTATTCGAGCAGTACTTC.

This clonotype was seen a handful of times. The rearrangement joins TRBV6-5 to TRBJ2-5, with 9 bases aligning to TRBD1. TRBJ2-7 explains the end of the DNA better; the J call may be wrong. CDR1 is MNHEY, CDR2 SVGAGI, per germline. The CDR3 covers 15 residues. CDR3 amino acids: CASSYRLGQGYEQYF. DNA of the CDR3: TGTGCCAGCAGTTACAGGCTGGGACAGGGCTACGAGCAGTACTTC.

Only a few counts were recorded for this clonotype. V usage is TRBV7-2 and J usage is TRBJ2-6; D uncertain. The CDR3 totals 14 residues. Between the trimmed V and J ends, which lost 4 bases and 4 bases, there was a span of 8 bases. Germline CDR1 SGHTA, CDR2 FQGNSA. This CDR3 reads CASSSSWGANVLTF. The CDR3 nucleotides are TGTGCCAGCAGCTCGAGCTGGGGGGCCAACGTCCTGACTTTC. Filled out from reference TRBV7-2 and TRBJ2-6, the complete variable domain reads GAGVSQSPSNKVTEKGKDVELRCDPISGHTALYWYRQSLGQGLEFLIYFQGNSAPDKSGLPSDRFSAERTGGSVSTLTIQRTQQEDSAVYLCASSSSWGANVLTFGAGSRLTVL.